This TCR beta chain was retrieved from a study of shared T cell receptors in the human thymus. Data came from immunoSEQ multiplex PCR; TCRdb stores just in-frame clones and leaves some out. The sample holds 640,000 or so clones; 80% to 90% are singletons and the top ten take 0.0094%. The CDR3 runs 16 residues. Trimming cost V 2 bases and J 4 bases, with 17 bases left between them. Per the germline V gene, CDR1 is MDHEN and CDR2 is SYDVKM. These data were likewise used in another study, on human thymus T cells. From that study: Obtained as resections during corrective heart surgery, the thymus tissue was then studied. Repertoires sampled from thymus and blood appeared biased in V and J gene usage.

The sample taken for sequencing was thymocytes. The source of this sequence is a boy younger than two with a congenital heart defect. The genes are TRBV28 and TRBJ1-2; D is uncertain. The CDR3 spells CASSLIRERLSYGYTF. The CDR3 region has the DNA TGTGCCAGCAGTTTAATCCGGGAACGTTTATCCTATGGCTACACCTTC.